This TCR beta chain was sequenced in a study of radiation and T cells in renal cell carcinoma. The J segment lost 4 bases and the V segment lost 2 bases, leaving 0 bases of the junction unmatched. Germline V CDR1 and CDR2: KGHSH, LQKENI. The length of the CDR3 is 14 residues. Time point: blood 4 weeks post-SBRT, at nephrectomy. Treatment specified: 15 Gy SBRT to primary tumor, nephrectomy 4 weeks later. Nephrectomy followed 15 Gy stereotactic body radiation by 4 weeks. Some clones are missing from TCRdb's copy, which holds only in-frame ones; the method was immunoSEQ multiplex PCR. The repertoire has about 83,000 clones, 83% of them found once; the top ten carry under 2.5%.

The rearrangement joins TRBV18 to TRBJ1-5; TRBD1 aligns across 9 bases. This receptor was obtained from a woman aged 55-75 years with renal cell carcinoma. The specimen was blood, collected from a patient whose treatment included radiotherapy and nephrectomy. CDR3 DNA sequence: TGTGCCAGCTCACCAGGGACAGGGAATCAGCCCCAGCATTTT. This translates into CASSPGTGNQPQHF.